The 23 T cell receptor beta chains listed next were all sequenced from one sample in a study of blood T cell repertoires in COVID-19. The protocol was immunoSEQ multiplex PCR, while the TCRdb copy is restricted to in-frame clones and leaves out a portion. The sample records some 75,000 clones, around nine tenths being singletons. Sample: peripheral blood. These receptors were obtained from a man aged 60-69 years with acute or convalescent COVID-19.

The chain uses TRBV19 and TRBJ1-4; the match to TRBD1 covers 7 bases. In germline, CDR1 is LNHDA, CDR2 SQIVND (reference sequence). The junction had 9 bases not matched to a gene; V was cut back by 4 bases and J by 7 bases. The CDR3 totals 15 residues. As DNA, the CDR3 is TGTGCCAGTAGTAACGACAGGGCCGGAGGTGAAAAACTGTTTTTT. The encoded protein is CASSNDRAGGEKLFF.

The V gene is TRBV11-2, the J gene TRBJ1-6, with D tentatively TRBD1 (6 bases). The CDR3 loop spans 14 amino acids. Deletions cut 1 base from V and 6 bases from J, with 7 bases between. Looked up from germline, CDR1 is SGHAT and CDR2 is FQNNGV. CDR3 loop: CASSLVRGNSPLHF. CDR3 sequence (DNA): TGTGCCAGCAGCTTAGTCAGGGGTAATTCACCCCTCCACTTT.

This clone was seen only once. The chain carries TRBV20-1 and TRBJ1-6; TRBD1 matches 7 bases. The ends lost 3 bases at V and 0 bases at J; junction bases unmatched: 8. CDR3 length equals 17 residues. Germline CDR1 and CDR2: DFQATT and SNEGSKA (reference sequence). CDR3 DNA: TGCAGTGCTAGTGGGGACAGTCATTTCTCCTATAATTCACCCCTCCACTTT. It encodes CSASGDSHFSYNSPLHF.

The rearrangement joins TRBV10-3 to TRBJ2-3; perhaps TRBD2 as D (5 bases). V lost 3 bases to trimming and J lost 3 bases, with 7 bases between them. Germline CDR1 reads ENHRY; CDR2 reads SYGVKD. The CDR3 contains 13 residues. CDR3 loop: CAISDRTTDTQYF. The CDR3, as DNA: TGTGCCATCAGTGACAGGACTACAGATACGCAGTATTTT.

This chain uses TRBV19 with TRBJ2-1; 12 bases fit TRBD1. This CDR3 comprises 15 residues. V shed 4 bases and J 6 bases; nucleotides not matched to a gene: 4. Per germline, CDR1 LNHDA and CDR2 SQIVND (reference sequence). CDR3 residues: CASSRRDRGLNEQFF. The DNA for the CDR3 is TGTGCCAGTAGTAGACGGGACAGGGGGCTCAATGAGCAGTTCTTC.

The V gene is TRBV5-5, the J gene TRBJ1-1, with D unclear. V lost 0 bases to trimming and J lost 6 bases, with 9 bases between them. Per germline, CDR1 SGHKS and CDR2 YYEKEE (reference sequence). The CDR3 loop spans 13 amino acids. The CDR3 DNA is TGTGCCAGCAGCTTGGTTTCAGGCTCTGAAGCTTTCTTT. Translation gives CASSLVSGSEAFF.

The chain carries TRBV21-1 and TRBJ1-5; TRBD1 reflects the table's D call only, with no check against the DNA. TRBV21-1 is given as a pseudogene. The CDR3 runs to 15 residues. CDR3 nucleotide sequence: TGTGCCAGCACCCCAACACAGGGGGGAAATCAGCCCCAGCATTTT. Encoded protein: CASTPTQGGNQPQHF.

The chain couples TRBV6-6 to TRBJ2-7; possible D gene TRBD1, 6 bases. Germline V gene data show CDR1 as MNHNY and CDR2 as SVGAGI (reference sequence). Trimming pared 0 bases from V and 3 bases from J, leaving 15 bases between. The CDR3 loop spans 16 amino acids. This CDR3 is CASSYSAGVDIYEQYF. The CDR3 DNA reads TGTGCCAGCAGTTACTCGGCAGGGGTTGACATCTACGAGCAGTACTTC.

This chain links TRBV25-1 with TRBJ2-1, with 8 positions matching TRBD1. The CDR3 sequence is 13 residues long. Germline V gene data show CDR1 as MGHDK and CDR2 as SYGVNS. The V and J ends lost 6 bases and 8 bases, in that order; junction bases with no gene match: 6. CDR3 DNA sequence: TGTGCCAGCAGCCGACAGGGGATGGATGAGCAGTTCTTC. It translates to CASSRQGMDEQFF. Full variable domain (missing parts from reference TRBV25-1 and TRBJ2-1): EADIYQTPRYLVIGTGKKITLECSQTMGHDKMYWYQQDPGMELHLIHYSYGVNSTEKGDLSSESTVSRIRTEHFPLTLESARPSHTSQYLCASSRQGMDEQFFGPGTRLTVL.

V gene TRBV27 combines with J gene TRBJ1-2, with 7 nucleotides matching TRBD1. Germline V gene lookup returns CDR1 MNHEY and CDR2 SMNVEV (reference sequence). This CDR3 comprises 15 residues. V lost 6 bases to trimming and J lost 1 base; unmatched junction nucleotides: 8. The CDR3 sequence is CASSKTGPLNYGYTF. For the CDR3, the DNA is TGTGCCAGCAGCAAGACAGGGCCGCTTAACTATGGCTACACCTTC.

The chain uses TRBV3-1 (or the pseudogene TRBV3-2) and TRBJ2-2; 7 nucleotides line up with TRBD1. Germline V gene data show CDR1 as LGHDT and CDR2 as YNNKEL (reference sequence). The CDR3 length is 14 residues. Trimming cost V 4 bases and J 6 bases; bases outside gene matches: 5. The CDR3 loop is CASSPTGIAGELFF. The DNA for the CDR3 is TGTGCCAGCAGCCCGACAGGGATCGCCGGGGAGCTGTTTTTT.

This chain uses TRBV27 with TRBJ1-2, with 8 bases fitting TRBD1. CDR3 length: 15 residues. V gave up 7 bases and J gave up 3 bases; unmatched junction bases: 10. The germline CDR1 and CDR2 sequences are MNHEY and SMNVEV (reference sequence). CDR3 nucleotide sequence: TGTGCCAGCACATCGACAGGGGCGCAGGACTATGGCTACACCTTC. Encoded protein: CASTSTGAQDYGYTF.

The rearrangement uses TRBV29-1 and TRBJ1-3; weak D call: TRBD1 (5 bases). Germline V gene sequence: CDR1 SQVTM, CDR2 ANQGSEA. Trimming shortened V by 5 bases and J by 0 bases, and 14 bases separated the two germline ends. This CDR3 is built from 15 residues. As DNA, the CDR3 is TGCAGCGTTTACGGGACTCCGAGCTCTGGAAACACCATATATTTT. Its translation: CSVYGTPSSGNTIYF.

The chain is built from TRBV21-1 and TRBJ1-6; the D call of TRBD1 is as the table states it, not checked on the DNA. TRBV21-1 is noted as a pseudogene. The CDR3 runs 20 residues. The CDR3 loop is CASSPNPGQREDSYNSPLHF. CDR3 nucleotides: TGTGCCAGCAGCCCGAACCCGGGACAGAGGGAGGACTCCTATAATTCACCCCTCCACTTT.

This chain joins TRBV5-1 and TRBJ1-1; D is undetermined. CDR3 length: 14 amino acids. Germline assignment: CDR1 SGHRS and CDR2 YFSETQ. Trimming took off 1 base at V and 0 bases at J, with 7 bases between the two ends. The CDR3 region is CASSLPQLNTEAFF. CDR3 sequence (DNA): TGCGCCAGCAGCTTGCCTCAGTTGAACACTGAAGCTTTCTTT.

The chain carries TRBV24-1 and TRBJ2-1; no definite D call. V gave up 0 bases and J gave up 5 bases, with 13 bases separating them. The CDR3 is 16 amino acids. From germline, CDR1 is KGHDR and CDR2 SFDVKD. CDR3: CATSDLVALLNNEQFF. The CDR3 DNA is TGTGCCACCAGTGATTTGGTAGCCCTCCTTAACAATGAGCAGTTCTTC.

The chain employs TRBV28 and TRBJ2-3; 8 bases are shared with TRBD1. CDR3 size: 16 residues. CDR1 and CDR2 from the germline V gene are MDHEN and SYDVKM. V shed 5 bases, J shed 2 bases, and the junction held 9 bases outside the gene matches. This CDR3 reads CASSPSGTGNTDTQYF. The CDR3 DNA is TGTGCCAGCAGTCCCTCCGGGACAGGAAACACAGATACGCAGTATTTT.

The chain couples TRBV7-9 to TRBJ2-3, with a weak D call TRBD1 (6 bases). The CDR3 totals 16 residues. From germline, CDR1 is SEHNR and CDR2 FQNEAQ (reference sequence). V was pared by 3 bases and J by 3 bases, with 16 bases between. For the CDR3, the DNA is TGTGCCAGCAGCTTTTTTACGGACAGTGAAACAGATACGCAGTATTTT. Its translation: CASSFFTDSETDTQYF.

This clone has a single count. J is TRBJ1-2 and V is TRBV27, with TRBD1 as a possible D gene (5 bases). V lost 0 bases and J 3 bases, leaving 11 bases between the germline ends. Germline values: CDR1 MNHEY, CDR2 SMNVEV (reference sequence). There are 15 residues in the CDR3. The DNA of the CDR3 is TGTGCCAGCAGTTTATCCCCCAGGGTGGACTATGGCTACACCTTC. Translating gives CASSLSPRVDYGYTF.

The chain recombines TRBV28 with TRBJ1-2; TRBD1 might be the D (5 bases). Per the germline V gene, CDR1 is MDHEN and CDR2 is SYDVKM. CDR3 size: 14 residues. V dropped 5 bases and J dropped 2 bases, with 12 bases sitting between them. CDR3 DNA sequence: TGTGCCAGCAGTCATCGGGGACTGAACTATGGCTACACCTTC. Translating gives CASSHRGLNYGYTF.

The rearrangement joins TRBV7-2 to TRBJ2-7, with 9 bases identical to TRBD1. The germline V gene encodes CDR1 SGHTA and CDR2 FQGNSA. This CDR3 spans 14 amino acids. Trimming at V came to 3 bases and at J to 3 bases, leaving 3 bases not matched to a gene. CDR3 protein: CASSLGQGGYEQYF. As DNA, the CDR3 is TGTGCCAGCAGCTTGGGACAGGGTGGCTACGAGCAGTACTTC.

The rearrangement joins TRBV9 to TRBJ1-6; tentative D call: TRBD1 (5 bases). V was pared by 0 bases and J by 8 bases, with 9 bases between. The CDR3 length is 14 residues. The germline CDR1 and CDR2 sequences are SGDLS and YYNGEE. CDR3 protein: CASSVDPGDSPLHF. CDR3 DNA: TGTGCCAGCAGCGTAGACCCGGGGGATTCACCCCTCCACTTT.

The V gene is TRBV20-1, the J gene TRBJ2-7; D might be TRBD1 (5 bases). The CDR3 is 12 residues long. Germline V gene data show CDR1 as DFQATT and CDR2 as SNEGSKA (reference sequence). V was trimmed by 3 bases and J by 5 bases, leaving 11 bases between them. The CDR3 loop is CSASQGPNEQYF. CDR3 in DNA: TGCAGTGCTAGTCAGGGTCCGAACGAGCAGTACTTC.